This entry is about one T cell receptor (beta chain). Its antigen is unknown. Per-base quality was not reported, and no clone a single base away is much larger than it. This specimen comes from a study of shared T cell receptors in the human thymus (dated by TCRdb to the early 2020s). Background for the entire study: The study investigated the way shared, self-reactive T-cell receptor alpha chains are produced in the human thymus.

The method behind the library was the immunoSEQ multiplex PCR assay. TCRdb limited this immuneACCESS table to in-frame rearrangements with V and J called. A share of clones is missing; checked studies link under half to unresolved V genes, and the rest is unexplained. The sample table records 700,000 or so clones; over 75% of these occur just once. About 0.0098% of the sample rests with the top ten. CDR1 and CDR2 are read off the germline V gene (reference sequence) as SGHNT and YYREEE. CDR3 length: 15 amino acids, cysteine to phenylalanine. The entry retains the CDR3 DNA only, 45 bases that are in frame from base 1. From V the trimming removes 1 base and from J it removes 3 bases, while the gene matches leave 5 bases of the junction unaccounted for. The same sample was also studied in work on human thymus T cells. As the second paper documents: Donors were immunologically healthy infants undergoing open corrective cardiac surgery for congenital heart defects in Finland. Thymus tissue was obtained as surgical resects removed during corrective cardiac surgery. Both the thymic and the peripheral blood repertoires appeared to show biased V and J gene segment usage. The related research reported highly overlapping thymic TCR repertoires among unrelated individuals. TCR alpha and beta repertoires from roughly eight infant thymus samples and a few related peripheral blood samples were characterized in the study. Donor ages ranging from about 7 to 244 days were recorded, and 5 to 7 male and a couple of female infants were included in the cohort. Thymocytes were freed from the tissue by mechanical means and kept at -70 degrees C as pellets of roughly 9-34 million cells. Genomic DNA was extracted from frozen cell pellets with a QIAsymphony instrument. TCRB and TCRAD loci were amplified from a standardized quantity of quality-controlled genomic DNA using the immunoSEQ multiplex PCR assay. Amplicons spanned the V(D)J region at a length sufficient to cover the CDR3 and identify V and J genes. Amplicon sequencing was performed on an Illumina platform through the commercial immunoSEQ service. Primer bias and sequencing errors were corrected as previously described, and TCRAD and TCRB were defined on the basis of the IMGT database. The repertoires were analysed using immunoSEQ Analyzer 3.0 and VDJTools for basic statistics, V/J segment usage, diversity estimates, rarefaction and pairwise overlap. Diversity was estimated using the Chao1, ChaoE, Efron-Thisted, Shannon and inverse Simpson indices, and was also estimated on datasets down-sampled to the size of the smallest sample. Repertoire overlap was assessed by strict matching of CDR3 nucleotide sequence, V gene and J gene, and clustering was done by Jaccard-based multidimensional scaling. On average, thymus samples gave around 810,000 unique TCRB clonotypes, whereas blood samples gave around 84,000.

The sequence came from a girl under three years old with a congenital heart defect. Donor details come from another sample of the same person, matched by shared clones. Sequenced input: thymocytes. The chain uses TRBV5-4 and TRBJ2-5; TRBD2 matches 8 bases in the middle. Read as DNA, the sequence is TGTGCCAGCAGCTTGACTAGCGGCCCCAAAGAGACCCAGTACTTC. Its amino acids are CASSLTSGPKETQYF.